Below, 13 T cell receptor beta chains from the same sample are listed, as sequenced in a study of blood T cell repertoires in COVID-19. Only in-frame clones appear in the TCRdb table, and some are missing; sequencing was by immunoSEQ multiplex PCR. The sample lists about 160,000 clones, approximately 88% occurring once. Source material: peripheral blood. Receptors were obtained from an elderly woman with active or convalescent COVID-19.

The rearrangement joins TRBV7-9 to TRBJ1-6; a weak D match, TRBD1 (6 bases). From germline, CDR1 is SEHNR and CDR2 FQNEAQ (reference sequence). Trimming cost V 4 bases and J 7 bases, with 17 bases left between them. The CDR3 spans 16 residues. CDR3 region: CASSSGRGAQNSPLHF. The DNA of the CDR3 is TGTGCCAGCAGCTCCGGGCGGGGGGCGCAGAATTCACCCCTCCACTTT.

The J gene is TRBJ2-7, the V gene TRBV18; the match to TRBD1 covers 11 bases. Germline V gene sequence: CDR1 KGHSH, CDR2 LQKENI. Trimming took 5 bases from V and 6 from J; bases not matched to a gene: 6. The CDR3 covers 14 residues. The CDR3 loop is CASSTGTGGLEQYF. In nucleotides, the CDR3 is TGTGCCAGCTCAACCGGGACAGGGGGGCTCGAGCAGTACTTC.

The CDR3 nucleotides read TGTGCCACGACTCCTGACAGGGGACTCAATGGCTACACCTTC. It translates to CATTPDRGLNGYTF. The rearrangement uses TRBV10-3 and TRBJ1-2; 8 bases agree with TRBD1. CDR1 is ENHRY and CDR2 is SYGVKD in the germline V gene. CDR3 length equals 14 residues. V lost 10 bases, J lost 6 bases, and 13 bases stayed unmatched.

This chain connects TRBV11-3 to TRBJ1-2; D remains unclear. The CDR3 is 12 residues long. The V gene's germline CDR1 is SGHNT and CDR2 YENEEA. V was trimmed by 1 base and J by 6 bases, leaving 6 bases between them. CDR3 DNA sequence: TGTGCCAGCAGCTTAGGAGAAGATGGCTACACCTTC. This gives the protein CASSLGEDGYTF.

The chain recombines TRBV27 with TRBJ1-5, with D possibly matching TRBD1 (5 bases). Germline V gene sequence: CDR1 MNHEY, CDR2 SMNVEV (reference sequence). V shed 3 bases and J shed 2 bases, with 5 bases lying between them. The CDR3 runs to 13 residues. Here the CDR3 reads CASSFRGNQPQHF. Written as DNA, the CDR3 is TGTGCCAGCAGTTTCAGGGGCAATCAGCCCCAGCATTTT.

V is TRBV4-3 and J is TRBJ1-1; no reliable D call. V lost 5 bases to trimming and J lost 2 bases, with 9 bases between them. The germline V gene has CDR1 LGHNA and CDR2 YSLEER. This CDR3 has 13 residues. CDR3 sequence reads: CASSGPQNTEAFF. CDR3 bases: TGCGCCAGCAGCGGGCCCCAAAACACTGAAGCTTTCTTT.

The chain employs TRBV25-1 and TRBJ2-7; TRBD1 aligns across 8 bases. The CDR3 is made up of 14 amino acids. V lost 3 bases to trimming and J lost 5 bases; unmatched junction nucleotides: 6. In germline, CDR1 is MGHDK, CDR2 SYGVNS. CDR3 region: CASSETGALNEQYF. The CDR3 DNA sequence: TGTGCCAGCAGTGAGACAGGGGCACTCAACGAGCAGTACTTC.

The chain links TRBV2 to TRBJ2-7, with D perhaps TRBD2 (5 bases). The CDR3 is 14 residues long. The V gene lost 8 bases and the J gene lost 6 bases, with 20 bases spanning the gap. Per germline, CDR1 SNHLY and CDR2 FYNNEI. The CDR3 DNA is TGTGCCAGCGATAGCCTGGCTAGCTGGGGCGAGCAGTACTTC. This translates into CASDSLASWGEQYF.

The genes are TRBV7-2 and TRBJ2-3; 8 bases match TRBD1. CDR3 length: 15 amino acids. Losses at the gene ends were 4 bases for V and 1 base for J; bases not matched to a gene: 4. CDR1 and CDR2 from the germline V gene are SGHTA and FQGNSA. CDR3 amino acids: CASSSSRGRTDTQYF. CDR3 nucleotide sequence: TGTGCCAGCAGCTCTTCCAGGGGGCGCACAGATACGCAGTATTTT.

This clone was counted once. V usage is TRBV6-5 and J usage is TRBJ1-1, with 9 bases fitting TRBD1. Trimming removed 5 bases from V and 1 base from J; junction bases left unmatched: 5. Germline CDR1 and CDR2: MNHEY and SVGAGI. The CDR3 runs to 15 residues. CDR3 nucleotide sequence: TGTGCCAGCAGTCCCGGACAGGGGACGAACACTGAAGCTTTCTTT. Encoded protein: CASSPGQGTNTEAFF.

J is TRBJ2-5 and V is TRBV7-6, with 10 bases identical to TRBD1. The germline V gene has CDR1 SGHVS and CDR2 FNYEAQ. With V trimmed by 5 bases and J by 8 bases, 23 bases remained unmatched. CDR3 size: 19 residues. CDR3 loop: CASSLRGQGSPFNERTQYF. The CDR3 DNA reads TGTGCCAGCAGCCTCAGGGGACAGGGGAGTCCTTTTAACGAGAGAACCCAGTACTTC.

The rearrangement links TRBV6-5 to TRBJ1-4, with unresolved D. CDR1 and CDR2 from the germline V gene are MNHEY and SVGAGI. This CDR3 is built from 14 residues. Trimming shortened V by 2 bases and J by 5 bases, and 9 bases separated the two germline ends. The CDR3 is CASSYGQLNEKLFF. The CDR3 DNA follows: TGTGCCAGCAGTTACGGTCAGTTAAATGAAAAACTGTTTTTT.

The gene calls are TRBV10-3 and TRBJ2-2; the D gene is possibly TRBD2 (6 bases). Trimming took off 7 bases at V and 0 bases at J, with 9 bases between the two ends. CDR3 size: 14 residues. CDR1 and CDR2 (germline): ENHRY, SYGVKD. The DNA for the CDR3 is TGTGCCATCAACCCGGGGGCGAACACCGGGGAGCTGTTTTTT. Protein sequence: CAINPGANTGELFF.